This paragraph reports one T cell receptor beta chain. Its antigen specificity is not known. No base quality values were provided; no much bigger clone lies one nucleotide off. This sample was included in a study of cytomegalovirus exposure and HLA in healthy donors (TCRdb year 2017). Concerning the study at large: According to a later analysis, the approximately 120 validation repertoires were produced on the same platform as the 700 or so repertoires of the first cohort. The study aimed to test whether signatures of past pathogen exposure could be identified by cataloging public T cell receptors. Along with the approximately 700-subject first cohort, a separate validation cohort of around 120 different subjects was used. To predict cytomegalovirus infection status, the study brought together high-throughput TCR immunosequencing, statistical association of individual TCRs with disease status, and machine learning. General study outcomes and caveats: Of the cluster scores, approximately 95% were above 0 in a later analysis, which found that TCRs clustered in the first cohort also tended to co-occur in the 130 or so validation repertoires. In vitro tests confirmed that a few of the cytomegalovirus-associated TCR beta chains recognize cytomegalovirus antigens. In the study, some 180 TCR beta chains were listed as associated with cytomegalovirus. A later analysis lacked HLA typing for the validation cohort, so it scored co-occurrence in that cohort across all 110 or so repertoires. The classifier was reported to diagnose cytomegalovirus status with high specificity and sensitivity in both the original cohort and the validation cohort. According to the authors, the approach could potentially be generalized to other disease states and immunological phenotypes. Most TCR sequences were seen in very few donors, while some public TCRs were found in many individuals.

Taken from cysteine to phenylalanine, the CDR3 has 16 residues. Only the CDR3 region is kept as DNA, spanning 48 bases read in frame from base 1. The germline V gene provides CDR1 SGHDT and CDR2 YYEEEE. V is cut by 3 bases and J by 7 bases, and the space between the germline ends is 22 bases. Library prep was done by the immunoSEQ multiplex PCR assay. The paper's processing steps were these. A statistical classification framework was built for diagnosing cytomegalovirus status from the catalog of TCR beta chain sequences. Not all clones reach the TCRdb copy of this immuneACCESS table, which keeps in-frame sequences only. Checked studies attribute under half of the gap to unresolved V genes and leave the rest unexplained. Clone size and V and J calls were adopted from that table, with D and trimming inferred from the DNA. The sample contains a few hundred thousand clones, roughly 87% of them found a single time. The ten largest clonotypes hold about 11% of the sample.

Donors formed part of the validation cohort, which comprised some 120 subjects and was distinct from the first cohort of under 800 subjects. The sequencing input was PBMCs. The rearranged segments are TRBV5-6 and TRBJ1-1, with TRBD1 as a weak D call on 5 bases. The TCR sequence derives from a man in his late teens or twenties in good health and CMV-seropositive. The DNA reads TGTGCCAGCAGCTCGTTCCACCAAACAAAAACAGGTGAAGCTTTCTTT. Its translation is CASSSFHQTKTGEAFF.